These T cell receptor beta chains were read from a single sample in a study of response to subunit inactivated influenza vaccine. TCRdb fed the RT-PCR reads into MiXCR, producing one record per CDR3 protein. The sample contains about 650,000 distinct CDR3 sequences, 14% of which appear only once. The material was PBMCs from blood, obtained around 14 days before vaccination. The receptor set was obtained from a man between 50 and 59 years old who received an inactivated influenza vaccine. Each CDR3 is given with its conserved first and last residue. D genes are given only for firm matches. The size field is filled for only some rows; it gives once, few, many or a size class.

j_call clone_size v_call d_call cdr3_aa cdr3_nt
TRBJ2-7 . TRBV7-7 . CASSWGEQYF TGTGCTAGCAGCTGGGGCGAGCAGTACTTC
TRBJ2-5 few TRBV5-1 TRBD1 CASSTRQGHQETQYF TGCGCCAGCAGCACCCGACAGGGGCACCAAGAGACCCAGTACTTC
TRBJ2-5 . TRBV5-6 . CASSPLGRGTYQETQYF TGTGCCAGCAGCCCCTTGGGCCGGGGGACGTACCAAGAGACCCAGTACTTC
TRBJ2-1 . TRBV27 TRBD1 CASSPCSDRVEQFF TGTGCCAGCAGTCCCTGCTCGGACAGGGTTGAGCAGTTCTTC
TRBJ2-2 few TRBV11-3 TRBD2 CASSSPVGGDTGELFF TGTGCCAGCAGCTCCCCTGTCGGGGGGGACACCGGGGAGCTGTTTTTT
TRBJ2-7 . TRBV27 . CASSLYSSSSYEQYF TGTGCCAGCAGTTTATATAGCAGCTCCTCCTACGAGCAGTACTTC
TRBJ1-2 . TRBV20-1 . CSALTNYGYTF TGCAGTGCGTTAACTAACTATGGCTACACCTTC
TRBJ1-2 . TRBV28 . CASMLRGHGYTF TGTGCCAGCATGTTAAGGGGACATGGCTACACCTTC
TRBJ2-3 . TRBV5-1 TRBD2 CASSSGTSDTDTQYF TGCGCCAGCAGCTCCGGGACTAGTGACACAGATACGCAGTATTTT
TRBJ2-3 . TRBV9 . CASSVGWGASDTQYF TGTGCCAGCAGCGTAGGATGGGGGGCCTCAGATACGCAGTATTTT
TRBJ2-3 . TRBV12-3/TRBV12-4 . CASNLEARSTDTQYF TGTGCCAGCAACCTAGAGGCCCGTAGCACAGATACGCAGTATTTT
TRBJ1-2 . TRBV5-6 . CASSLDAGTHYGYTF TGTGCCAGCAGCTTGGATGCCGGGACACACTATGGCTACACCTTC
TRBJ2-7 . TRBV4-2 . CASSQDKTFSYEQYF TGTGCCAGCAGCCAAGATAAAACCTTCTCCTACGAGCAGTACTTC
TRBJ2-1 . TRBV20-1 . CSARRQGGYNEQFF TGCAGTGCTAGACGGCAAGGTGGCTACAATGAGCAGTTCTTC
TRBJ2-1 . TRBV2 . CASSPGNRNEQFF TGTGCCAGCAGTCCCGGGAACCGCAATGAGCAGTTCTTC
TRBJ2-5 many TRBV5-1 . CASSSDFQVQETQYF TGCGCCAGCAGCTCTGACTTTCAGGTCCAAGAGACCCAGTACTTC
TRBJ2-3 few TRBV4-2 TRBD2 CASSQEALAGNTDTQYF TGTGCCAGCAGCCAAGAAGCGCTAGCGGGGAACACAGATACGCAGTATTTT
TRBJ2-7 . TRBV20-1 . CSAKDRRASLEQYF TGCAGTGCCAAGGATAGGAGGGCCTCCCTCGAGCAGTACTTC
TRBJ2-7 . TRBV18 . CASSPTQYEQYF TGTGCCAGCTCGCCTACACAGTACGAGCAGTACTTC
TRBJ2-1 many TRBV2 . CASSPGNEQFF TGTGCCAGCAGCCCCGGCAATGAGCAGTTCTTC
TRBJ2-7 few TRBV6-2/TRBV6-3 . CASKSGFPYEQYF TGTGCCAGCAAATCAGGGTTTCCCTACGAGCAGTACTTC
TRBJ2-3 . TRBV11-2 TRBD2 CASSFSVTSGGRTDTQYF TGTGCCAGCAGCTTTTCCGTAACAAGCGGGGGGCGCACAGATACGCAGTATTTT
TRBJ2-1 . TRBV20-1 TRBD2 CSARKTSGNNEQFF TGCAGTGCTAGAAAGACTAGCGGGAATAATGAGCAGTTCTTC
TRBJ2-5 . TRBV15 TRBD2 CATSRIAGGEETQYF TGTGCCACCAGCAGAATAGCGGGAGGCGAAGAGACCCAGTACTTC
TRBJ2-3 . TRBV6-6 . CASEDQYTDTQYF TGTGCCAGCGAGGATCAGTACACAGATACGCAGTATTTT
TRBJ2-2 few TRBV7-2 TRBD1 CASSLDRPSTGELFF TGTGCCAGCAGCTTGGACAGGCCGTCCACCGGGGAGCTGTTTTTT
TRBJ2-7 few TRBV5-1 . CASRDSGGHEQYF TGCGCCAGCAGGGACAGTGGGGGCCACGAGCAGTACTTC
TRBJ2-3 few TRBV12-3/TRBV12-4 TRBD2 CASSFRGGPGTDTQYF TGTGCCAGCAGTTTTCGGGGGGGGCCAGGGACAGATACGCAGTATTTT
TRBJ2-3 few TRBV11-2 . CASSLVGITRNTQYF TGTGCCAGCAGCTTAGTAGGCATTACTCGGAATACGCAGTATTTT
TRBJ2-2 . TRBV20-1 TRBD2 CSARGSGRATGELFF TGCAGTGCCAGGGGTAGCGGGAGGGCCACCGGGGAGCTGTTTTTT
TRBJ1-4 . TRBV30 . CAWSEQPNEKLFF TGTGCCTGGAGTGAACAGCCCAATGAAAAACTGTTTTTT
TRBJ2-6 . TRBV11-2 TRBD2 CASSPNSGTFSGANVLTF TGTGCCAGCAGCCCTAATAGCGGGACCTTCTCTGGGGCCAACGTCCTGACTTTC
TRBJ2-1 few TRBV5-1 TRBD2 CASSLGTSALEQFF TGCGCCAGCAGCTTGGGGACTAGCGCTTTAGAGCAGTTCTTC
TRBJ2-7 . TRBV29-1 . CSVEKSYEQYF TGCAGCGTTGAAAAATCCTACGAGCAGTACTTC
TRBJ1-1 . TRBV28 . CASSLISYRETNTEAFF TGTGCCAGCAGTTTAATCAGCTACAGGGAAACGAACACTGAAGCTTTCTTT
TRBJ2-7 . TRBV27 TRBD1 CASSLLRGPSDYEQYF TGTGCCAGCAGTTTGCTTAGGGGGCCTTCCGACTACGAGCAGTACTTC
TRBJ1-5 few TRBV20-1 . CSAREGLEPQHF TGCAGTGCTAGAGAGGGGCTGGAGCCCCAGCATTTT
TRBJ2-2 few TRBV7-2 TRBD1 CASTTRQGTGELFF TGTGCCAGCACCACCCGACAGGGGACCGGGGAGCTGTTTTTT
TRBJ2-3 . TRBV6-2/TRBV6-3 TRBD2 CASRTSGSSDTQYF TGTGCCAGCAGAACTAGCGGGAGTTCAGATACGCAGTATTTT
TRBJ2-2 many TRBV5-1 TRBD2 CASSFAGGVTGELFF TGCGCCAGCAGCTTTGCGGGGGGCGTCACCGGGGAGCTGTTTTTT
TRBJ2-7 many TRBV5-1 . CASSLSWGLYDEQYF TGCGCCAGCAGCTTGAGTTGGGGGCTTTACGACGAGCAGTACTTC
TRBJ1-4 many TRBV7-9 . CASSFSEKLFF TGTGCCAGCAGCTTCAGTGAAAAACTGTTTTTT
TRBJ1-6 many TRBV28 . CASSHRYPLHF TGTGCCAGCAGTCACAGATACCCCCTCCACTTT
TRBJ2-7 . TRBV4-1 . CASSQEGNPTGEQYF TGCGCCAGCAGCCAAGAGGGTAACCCCACGGGCGAGCAGTACTTC
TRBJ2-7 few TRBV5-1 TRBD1 CASSLSPGQGAREQYF TGCGCCAGCAGCTTGTCCCCGGGACAGGGGGCGCGGGAGCAGTACTTC
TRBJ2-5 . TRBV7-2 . CASSRPRVGQETQYF TGTGCCAGCAGCCGCCCCCGGGTGGGACAAGAGACCCAGTACTTC
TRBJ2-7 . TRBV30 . CAWSVMRYPQGGEQYF TGTGCCTGGAGTGTCATGCGCTACCCCCAGGGTGGCGAGCAGTACTTC
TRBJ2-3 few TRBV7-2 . CASSFLGGPATDTQYF TGTGCCAGCAGCTTTTTGGGGGGACCGGCCACAGATACGCAGTATTTT
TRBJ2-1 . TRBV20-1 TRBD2 CSARDGGGVSYNEQFF TGCAGTGCTAGAGATGGGGGGGGAGTCTCCTACAATGAGCAGTTCTTC
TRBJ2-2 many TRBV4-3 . CASSHSGRNSGELFF TGCGCCAGCAGCCACTCGGGGAGGAACAGCGGGGAGCTGTTTTTT
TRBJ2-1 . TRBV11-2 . CASSPPRGRSSSYNEQFF TGTGCCAGCAGTCCCCCGCGGGGCAGATCGAGCTCCTACAATGAGCAGTTCTTC
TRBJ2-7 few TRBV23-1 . CASSQSEGGNIYEQYF TGCGCCAGCAGTCAATCTGAAGGGGGAAATATCTACGAGCAGTACTTC
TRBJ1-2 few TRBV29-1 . CSVPETVDYGYTF TGCAGCGTGCCAGAGACAGTGGACTATGGCTACACCTTC
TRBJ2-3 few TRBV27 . CASGGIGRDTQYF TGTGCCAGCGGGGGGATCGGGAGAGATACGCAGTATTTT
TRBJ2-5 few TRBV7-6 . CASSLDGRQETQYF TGTGCCAGCAGCTTAGATGGGAGACAAGAGACCCAGTACTTC
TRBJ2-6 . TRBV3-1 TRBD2 CASSPGLAFSGANVLTF TGTGCCAGCAGCCCCGGACTAGCCTTCTCTGGGGCCAACGTCCTGACTTTC
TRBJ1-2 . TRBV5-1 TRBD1 CASSLGTGNANYGYTF TGCGCCAGCAGCTTGGGGACAGGGAACGCCAACTATGGCTACACCTTC
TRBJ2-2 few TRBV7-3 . CASSLNGGLANTGELFF TGTGCCAGCAGCCTCAATGGGGGGCTAGCGAACACCGGGGAGCTGTTTTTT
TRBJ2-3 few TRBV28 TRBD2 CASKVGGGTDTQYF TGTGCCAGCAAGGTCGGGGGGGGCACAGATACGCAGTATTTT